This passage covers 20 T cell receptor beta chains from one sample sequenced in a study of blood T cell repertoires in COVID-19. Profiling relied on immunoSEQ multiplex PCR, and the TCRdb table lists in-frame clones only, not all of them. The repertoire has 200,000 to 250,000 clones, 75% to 90% of them found once; the top ten carry 2% to 3%. Sequencing input: peripheral blood. The receptors here all came from a woman in her 70s with active or convalescent COVID-19.

The gene calls are TRBV11-3 and TRBJ2-2; TRBD2 matches at 10 bases. The CDR3 consists of 17 residues. Germline-derived CDR1 and CDR2 are SGHNT and YENEEA. V dropped 3 bases and J dropped 4; count of bases not matched to a gene: 8. The CDR3 nucleotides read TGTGCCAGCAGCTTGTGGTTAGCGGGAGGAGGCACCGGGGAGCTGTTTTTT. It translates to CASSLWLAGGGTGELFF.

The chain joins TRBV19 to TRBJ2-5; a weak D match, TRBD1 (7 bases). Trimming removed 4 bases at V and 5 bases at J, with 14 bases between. The germline V gene encodes CDR1 LNHDA and CDR2 SQIVND (reference sequence). The CDR3 runs to 14 residues. CDR3 loop: CASSRQGGWETQYF. The DNA for the CDR3 is TGTGCCAGTAGTAGACAGGGAGGTTGGGAGACCCAGTACTTC.

This sequence joins TRBV5-1 and TRBJ2-6, with TRBD1 identical over 7 bases. This CDR3 region has 15 residues. After removal of 3 bases from V and 1 base from J, the junction contained 1 base not matched to a gene. Germline-derived CDR1 and CDR2 are SGHRS and YFSETQ. The CDR3 nucleotides read TGCGCCAGCAGCTACAGGGGATCTGGGGCCAACGTCCTGACTTTC. As protein: CASSYRGSGANVLTF.

The CDR3 DNA is TGTGCCTGGAGTGTCGGACAGGGCGGCTCACCCCTCCACTTT. Its protein product is CAWSVGQGGSPLHF. This sequence joins TRBV30 and TRBJ1-6; the match to TRBD1 covers 8 bases. Germline-derived CDR1 and CDR2 are GTSNPN and SVGIG (reference sequence). Unmatched junction bases numbered 5, after V lost 0 bases and J lost 10 bases. The CDR3 has 14 amino acids.

The V and J genes are TRBV18 and TRBJ1-1, with 9 bases aligning to TRBD1. The length of the CDR3 is 16 residues. Germline CDR1 is KGHSH and CDR2 is LQKENI. V was pared by 2 bases and J by 7 bases, with 11 bases of the junction left unmatched. CDR3 amino acids: CASSPSGTGYEGEAFF. CDR3 nucleotides: TGTGCCAGCTCACCATCCGGGACAGGGTACGAAGGTGAAGCTTTCTTT.

The V gene is TRBV5-1, the J gene TRBJ2-3; D perhaps matches TRBD1 (6 bases). The CDR3 sequence is 14 residues long. Trimming took 6 bases from V and 2 from J, leaving 13 bases between them. In germline, CDR1 is SGHRS, CDR2 YFSETQ. As DNA, the CDR3 is TGCGCCAGCACCCAGGGGCTTACCACAGATACGCAGTATTTT. It yields the protein CASTQGLTTDTQYF.

V is TRBV3-1 (or the pseudogene TRBV3-2) and J is TRBJ2-1; 10 bases are a match to TRBD2. With 1 base clipped from V and 9 bases from J, the junction kept 9 bases outside the gene matches. The CDR3 is made up of 16 amino acids. The germline V gene encodes CDR1 LGHDT and CDR2 YNNKEL (reference sequence). The CDR3 reads CASSQVLAGAPSEQFF. Written as DNA, the CDR3 is TGTGCCAGCAGCCAAGTCCTAGCGGGGGCCCCAAGTGAGCAGTTCTTC.

The chain is built from TRBV7-2 and TRBJ2-1, with D perhaps matching TRBD2 (6 bases). The CDR3 length is 14 residues. The V gene lost 6 bases and the J gene lost 9 bases, with 18 bases spanning the gap. Germline values: CDR1 SGHTA, CDR2 FQGNSA. CDR3 protein: CASSTGTWSAEQFF. Written as DNA, the CDR3 is TGTGCCAGCAGTACCGGGACTTGGAGTGCTGAGCAGTTCTTC.

The gene calls are TRBV6-5 and TRBJ2-4; 8 bases are a match to TRBD2. The CDR3 spans 14 residues. The germline gives CDR1 MNHEY, CDR2 SVGAGI. The J segment lost 9 bases and the V segment lost 0 bases, leaving 4 bases of the junction unmatched. CDR3 sequence (DNA): TGTGCCAGCAGTTACTCGGCGGGAGGTGGCATTCAGTACTTC. This translates into CASSYSAGGGIQYF.

This chain links TRBV5-1 with TRBJ2-2, with a weak D call TRBD1 (5 bases). This CDR3 has 15 amino acids. Germline V gene data show CDR1 as SGHRS and CDR2 as YFSETQ. The ends were cut back, 5 bases at V and 8 bases at J, with 19 bases in the middle. As DNA, the CDR3 is TGCGCCAGCAGACAGGTCCCCGCGCAGGGAGGGGAGCTGTTTTTT. It codes for CASRQVPAQGGELFF.

The chain employs TRBV28 and TRBJ2-4; a weak D match, TRBD2 (5 bases). CDR1 is MDHEN and CDR2 is SYDVKM in the germline V gene. The V gene lost 2 bases and the J gene lost 0 bases, with 8 bases spanning the gap. The CDR3 contains 15 residues. Here the CDR3 DNA reads TGTGCCAGCAGTTTACGAGGGCTAGCCAAAAACATTCAGTACTTC. This gives the protein CASSLRGLAKNIQYF.

This chain joins TRBV6-5 and TRBJ1-1; D is perhaps TRBD1 (5 bases). Germline values: CDR1 MNHEY, CDR2 SVGAGI. Trimming removed 4 bases at V and 4 bases at J, with 13 bases between. This CDR3 region has 14 residues. The CDR3 bases are TGTGCCAGCAGTTTGATCGGGGGGAGCACTGAAGCTTTCTTT. The encoded protein is CASSLIGGSTEAFF.

The chain has TRBV5-1 and TRBJ2-4, with TRBD1 matching over 9 bases. V lost 2 bases, J lost 6 bases, and 6 bases stayed unmatched. Germline V gene sequence: CDR1 SGHRS, CDR2 YFSETQ. This CDR3 spans 15 amino acids. The CDR3 is CASSFLGQGRNIQYF. In nucleotides, the CDR3 is TGCGCCAGCAGCTTTCTTGGACAGGGGCGAAACATTCAGTACTTC.

CDR3 in DNA: TGTGCCAGCAGCTTATGGGCTAGCGGGGGGACTGAGCAGTTCTTC. As protein: CASSLWASGGTEQFF. J is TRBJ2-1 and V is TRBV7-3; TRBD2 matches 11 bases. J gave up 9 bases and V 2 bases, and 6 bases lay outside the gene matches. CDR1 is SGHTA, CDR2 FQGTGA, per germline. The CDR3 is 15 amino acids.

The CDR3 DNA is TGTGCCAGCAGCTTGGGAGGAACCTACGAGCAGTACTTC. It translates to CASSLGGTYEQYF. V usage is TRBV5-4 and J usage is TRBJ2-7; D ambiguous. Germline V gene data show CDR1 as SGHNT and CDR2 as YYREEE (reference sequence). This CDR3 comprises 13 residues. V was pared by 0 bases and J by 2 bases, with 6 bases between.

The gene calls are TRBV28 and TRBJ2-7; the match to TRBD1 covers 7 bases. The CDR3 runs 14 residues. With 6 bases clipped from V and 5 bases from J, the junction kept 10 bases outside the gene matches. The germline CDR1 and CDR2 sequences are MDHEN and SYDVKM. For the CDR3, the DNA is TGTGCCAGCAGCACCGGGACAGTAACCCACGAGCAGTACTTC. Translation: CASSTGTVTHEQYF.

The gene calls are TRBV7-3 and TRBJ2-3; 7 bases line up with TRBD2. Unmatched junction bases numbered 2, after V lost 1 base and J lost 1 base. This CDR3 region has 15 residues. Germline V lookup: CDR1 SGHTA, CDR2 FQGTGA. This CDR3 reads CASSLMGGGTDTQYF. The CDR3 bases are TGTGCCAGCAGCTTAATGGGGGGGGGCACAGATACGCAGTATTTT. The variable domain in full, with the rest retrieved from reference TRBV7-3 and TRBJ2-3, is GAGVSQTPSNKVTEKGKYVELRCDPISGHTALYWYRQSLGQGPEFLIYFQGTGAADDSGLPNDRFFAVRPEGSVSTLKIQRTERGDSAVYLCASSLMGGGTDTQYFGPGTRLTVL.

This chain links TRBV29-1 with TRBJ1-1, with 7 bases identical to TRBD1. Germline values: CDR1 SQVTM, CDR2 ANQGSEA. J lost 5 bases, V lost 1 base, and 4 bases had no gene match. The CDR3 consists of 13 residues. CDR3 bases: TGCAGCGTTGAAGGAGTACAGGGGACTGAAGCTTTCTTT. The encoded protein is CSVEGVQGTEAFF.

The J gene is TRBJ2-3, the V gene TRBV24-1; D uncertain. Germline lookup yields CDR1 KGHDR and CDR2 SFDVKD. Trimming left V 1 base short and J 0 bases short, with 7 bases between. The CDR3 contains 15 residues. The CDR3 loop is CATSDFSHSTDTQYF. The DNA of the CDR3 is TGTGCCACCAGTGATTTTTCACATAGCACAGATACGCAGTATTTT.

The rearrangement links TRBV5-8 to TRBJ1-3; a weak D match, TRBD1 (5 bases). Per germline, CDR1 SGHTS and CDR2 YDEGEE. CDR3 length equals 16 residues. The V end was cut by 1 base, the J end by 0 bases, with 11 bases between. The CDR3 protein is CASSLWGLLSGNTIYF. DNA of the CDR3: TGTGCCAGCAGCTTGTGGGGACTGCTCTCTGGAAACACCATATATTTT. The entire variable domain, with the rest obtained from reference TRBV5-8 and TRBJ1-3, is as follows: EAGVTQSPTHLIKTRGQQATLRCSPISGHTSVYWYQQALGLGLQFLLWYDEGEERNRGNFPPRFSGRQFPNYSSELNVNALELEDSALYLCASSLWGLLSGNTIYFGEGSWLTVV.